The subject of this entry is one T cell receptor beta chain. Antigen: not known. The germline gives CDR1 LGHNA, CDR2 YSLEER. The CDR3 consists of 18 residues. Trimming took 4 bases from V and 4 from J, leaving 23 bases between them. Naive CD8 cells were CD45RO-negative, positively selected for CCR7, excluding terminally differentiated effector memory CD45RA+ cells. This sample was included in a study of shared clonotypes between healthy human individuals. Study-wide results and caveats: The study sampled only blood, and tissue repertoires likely differ. The diversity represented, both genetic and in exposure history, was limited by few donors.

At deep level, the assay was performed. Repertoires were generated with immunoSEQ multiplex PCR, while TCRdb's copy carries only in-frame clones and drops some. The sample lists about 580,000 clones, roughly 98% occurring once. This TCR was recovered from a man aged 25 to 40 in good health. The gene calls are TRBV4-3 and TRBJ2-1; the D gene could be TRBD1 or TRBD2 (6 bases each). The source material was naive CD8+ T cells sorted from blood. In nucleotides, the CDR3 is TGCGCCAGCAGCCCGCAGTGGCAGGAGGGGGGTTTATACAATGAGCAGTTCTTC. Protein product: CASSPQWQEGGLYNEQFF.